Listed here are 25 T cell receptor beta chains from one sample, sequenced in a study of graft-versus-host responses after intestinal transplantation (TCRdb year 2021). Library creation used the immunoSEQ multiplex PCR assay. TCRdb mirrors the immuneACCESS table, restricted to in-frame sequences. Some clones are absent from its copies; in checked studies, under half trace to an unresolved V gene, and the reason for the others is unknown. The sample table lists 150,000 or so clones, about 90% of them with a count of one. The ten largest clones take up about 0.18% of the sample. The antigens for these receptors are not known. The sample's time point label, in plain terms: cells obtained before transplantation from donor or recipient. The material was unstimulated CD4+ T cells sorted from spleen or lymph node cells, obtained before intestinal transplant. The source of these receptors is a human donor who received an intestinal transplant.

This chain links TRBV10-3 with TRBJ2-5, with D perhaps assigned TRBD1 or TRBD2 (5 bases each). Gene TRBJ2-7 matches the end of the DNA better, so the J call may be wrong. This CDR3 comprises 13 residues. CDR1 is ENHRY and CDR2 is SYGVKD in the germline V gene. DNA of the CDR3: TGTGCCATCAGTGTGAGGGGTACCTACGAGCAGTACTTC. Protein product: CAISVRGTYEQYF.

The CDR3 DNA reads TGTGCCAGCAGTTCAACAGGGAAACCCTACAATGAGCAGTTCTTC. Translated, it gives CASSSTGKPYNEQFF. The chain links TRBV27 to TRBJ2-1; possibly TRBD1 for D (6 bases). Germline lookup yields CDR1 MNHEY and CDR2 SMNVEV (reference sequence). The CDR3 has 15 residues. The V gene lost 4 bases and the J gene lost 2 bases, with 12 bases spanning the gap.

The J gene is TRBJ1-2, the V gene TRBV6-5; the D gene is possibly TRBD1 (6 bases). This CDR3 contains 12 residues. Germline-derived CDR1 and CDR2 are MNHEY and SVGAGI. Trimming removed 10 bases at V and 8 bases at J, with 17 bases between. The CDR3 reads CATHPRGIGYTF. The CDR3 DNA follows: TGTGCCACCCACCCCAGGGGAATCGGCTACACCTTC.

The genes are TRBV19 and TRBJ1-4; 8 bases map to TRBD1. The V segment lost 8 bases and the J segment 3 bases; nucleotides outside the gene matches: 2. CDR1 LNHDA and CDR2 SQIVND come from the germline V gene (reference sequence). The CDR3 has 13 residues. The CDR3 region is CASSGQANEKLFF. CDR3 nucleotides: TGTGCCAGTTCGGGACAGGCTAATGAAAAACTGTTTTTT.

This clone was seen once. The chain links TRBV5-1 to TRBJ1-2, with D possibly matching TRBD1 (5 bases). Germline V gene data show CDR1 as SGHRS and CDR2 as YFSETQ. The CDR3 length is 13 residues. V was trimmed by 3 bases and J by 3 bases, leaving 9 bases between them. CDR3 sequence (DNA): TGCGCCAGCAGCTACGGAGGGGACTATGGCTACACCTTC. It encodes CASSYGGDYGYTF.

This rearrangement joins TRBV27 to TRBJ2-3; D is ambiguous. Germline V gives CDR1 MNHEY, CDR2 SMNVEV (reference sequence). The CDR3 sequence is 14 residues long. Trimming pared 6 bases from V and 0 bases from J, leaving 10 bases between. The CDR3 nucleotides are TGTGCCAGCAGCGCAACCCCTAGCACAGATACGCAGTATTTT. Translation gives CASSATPSTDTQYF.

The gene calls are TRBV18 and TRBJ2-1, with 10 bases matching TRBD2. The CDR3 spans 19 residues. Germline CDR1 reads KGHSH; CDR2 reads LQKENI. J lost 0 bases, V lost 2 bases, and 10 bases had no gene match. CDR3 sequence (DNA): TGTGCCAGCTCACCAAGAGCGGGAGGGCCGACGTTCTCCTACAATGAGCAGTTCTTC. As protein: CASSPRAGGPTFSYNEQFF.

V and J are TRBV6-5 and TRBJ1-1; perhaps TRBD1 as D (5 bases). V shed 0 bases and J shed 8 bases, with 7 bases lying between them. The V gene's germline CDR1 is MNHEY and CDR2 SVGAGI. The CDR3 has 12 amino acids. The CDR3, as DNA: TGTGCCAGCAGTTACTCGGGGGGAGAAGCTTTCTTT. Amino acids: CASSYSGGEAFF.

V and J are TRBV28 and TRBJ2-5; D perhaps matches TRBD2 (5 bases). Germline V gene sequence: CDR1 MDHEN, CDR2 SYDVKM. This CDR3 has 14 residues. V lost 5 bases, J lost 5 bases, and 15 bases lay in between. The CDR3 nucleotides are TGTGCCAGCAGTCCGGGGTTCGTGAGGGAGACCCAGTACTTC. Residues: CASSPGFVRETQYF.

This chain connects TRBV20-1 to TRBJ2-7; no reliable D call. CDR3 length equals 11 residues. Trimming shortened V by 3 bases and J by 6 bases, and 9 bases separated the two germline ends. Germline lookup yields CDR1 DFQATT and CDR2 SNEGSKA (reference sequence). This chain's CDR3 is CSASKGSEQYF. Written as DNA, the CDR3 is TGCAGTGCTAGTAAGGGTAGCGAGCAGTACTTC.

This chain connects TRBV19 to TRBJ2-7; maybe TRBD2 (6 bases). The V gene lost 8 bases and the J gene lost 1 base, with 12 bases spanning the gap. The germline gives CDR1 LNHDA, CDR2 SQIVND (reference sequence). The CDR3 has 13 residues. The CDR3 spells CASRISGSYEQYF. In nucleotides, the CDR3 is TGTGCCAGTCGAATTAGCGGATCCTACGAGCAGTACTTC.

The chain links TRBV9 to TRBJ2-3, with TRBD2 identical over 9 bases. V gave up 3 bases and J gave up 6 bases; unmatched junction bases: 5. The length of the CDR3 is 14 residues. From germline, CDR1 is SGDLS and CDR2 YYNGEE. CDR3 protein: CASSALAGADTQYF. The CDR3 DNA follows: TGTGCCAGCAGCGCGTTAGCGGGAGCTGATACGCAGTATTTT.

With regard to this clone: The junction departs from the called germline gene at one end, perhaps through a read error. The V and J genes are TRBV6-5 and TRBJ2-5; unclear D gene. Germline V gives CDR1 MNHEY, CDR2 SVGAGI. This CDR3 region has 13 residues. CDR3 sequence (DNA): TGTGCCGGCAGTTACTCAGGCCCAGAGACCCAGTACTTC. It yields the protein CAGSYSGPETQYF.

This chain connects TRBV30 to TRBJ2-7; D uncertain. Trimming stripped 7 bases from V and 0 bases from J, with 10 bases between. Germline V gene lookup returns CDR1 GTSNPN and CDR2 SVGIG (reference sequence). The CDR3 is made up of 12 amino acids. The CDR3 sequence: CALDLSSYEQYF. The CDR3 nucleotides are TGTGCCTTAGACTTGAGCTCCTACGAGCAGTACTTC.

The V call is TRBV14, the J call TRBJ2-5; perhaps D is TRBD1 or TRBD2 (5 bases each). The J call may be faulty, since TRBJ2-7 better matches the DNA end. CDR1 is SGHDN, CDR2 FVKESK, per germline. The CDR3 covers 14 residues. As DNA, the CDR3 is TGTGCCAGCAGCCCCTTCGAGGGGCTCGGCGAGCAGTACTTC. It codes for CASSPFEGLGEQYF.

This rearrangement joins TRBV28 to TRBJ1-4; the D is unclear. This CDR3 spans 14 amino acids. V gave up 3 bases and J gave up 5 bases, with 10 bases separating them. The germline gives CDR1 MDHEN, CDR2 SYDVKM. The CDR3 loop is CASSFSLFNEKLFF. In DNA form, the CDR3 reads TGTGCCAGCAGTTTTTCCTTGTTCAATGAAAAACTGTTTTTT.

DNA of the CDR3: TGTGCCAGCAGCTTATCCGGGGGCGCCTACGAGCAGTACTTC. It encodes CASSLSGGAYEQYF. The V and J genes are TRBV7-3 and TRBJ2-7; D is perhaps TRBD1 or TRBD2 (6 bases each). Germline-derived CDR1 and CDR2 are SGHTA and FQGTGA. V lost 2 bases to trimming and J lost 2 bases, with 10 bases between them. The length of the CDR3 is 14 residues.

The chain has TRBV29-1 and TRBJ1-3; D perhaps matches TRBD1 (5 bases). CDR1 and CDR2 from the germline V gene are SQVTM and ANQGSEA. This CDR3 has 15 amino acids. Deletions cut 4 bases from V and 7 bases from J, with 20 bases between. The CDR3 DNA follows: TGCAGCGTTGTCGCCGTGGGGGATTTACTGAACACCATATATTTT. Residues: CSVVAVGDLLNTIYF.

This chain connects TRBV28 to TRBJ1-5; D is ambiguous. V was trimmed by 7 bases and J by 4 bases, leaving 8 bases between them. This CDR3 is 12 amino acids long. CDR1 and CDR2 from the germline V gene are MDHEN and SYDVKM. CDR3 region: CASTSGNQPQHF. The CDR3 DNA reads TGTGCCAGCACCAGTGGGAATCAGCCCCAGCATTTT.

The J gene is TRBJ1-1, the V gene TRBV5-1; D unresolved. The CDR3 spans 11 residues. The V gene's germline CDR1 is SGHRS and CDR2 YFSETQ. V was shortened by 0 bases and J by 3 bases, with 0 bases between the two germline ends. The CDR3 is CASSLDTEAFF. The CDR3 DNA sequence: TGCGCCAGCAGCTTGGACACTGAAGCTTTCTTT.

This rearrangement joins TRBV29-1 to TRBJ2-5; D gene uncertain. Germline V gives CDR1 SQVTM, CDR2 ANQGSEA. CDR3 length: 10 amino acids. V was shortened by 5 bases and J by 5 bases, with 6 bases between the two germline ends. CDR3 DNA sequence: TGCAGCGTTTTGGGGGAGACCCAGTACTTC. It translates to CSVLGETQYF.

The chain carries TRBV6-5 and TRBJ1-1, with 12 bases fitting TRBD1. With V trimmed by 6 bases and J by 10 bases, 9 bases remained unmatched. CDR3 length: 14 amino acids. The germline gives CDR1 MNHEY, CDR2 SVGAGI. The DNA for the CDR3 is TGTGCCAGCAGGGGGACAGGGGGCGGTTTAAGAGCTTTCTTT. It codes for CASRGTGGGLRAFF.

The chain uses TRBV27 and TRBJ1-1, with D hard to call. With 2 bases removed from V and 1 base from J, the gap between germline ends came to 14 bases. The CDR3 is made up of 16 amino acids. Germline assignment: CDR1 MNHEY and CDR2 SMNVEV (reference sequence). CDR3 nucleotides: TGTGCCAGCAGTTTAAATTTGGCTACTCAGAACACTGAAGCTTTCTTT. This encodes CASSLNLATQNTEAFF.

V gene TRBV6-4 combines with J gene TRBJ2-1, with D perhaps TRBD1 or TRBD2 (7 bases each). CDR3 size: 15 residues. Per germline, CDR1 MRHNA and CDR2 SNTAGT. V was clipped by 9 bases and J by 7 bases, with 22 bases between them. The CDR3 region has the DNA TGTGCCAGTTCTCATTCGGGCAGGGGGGGAAATGAGCAGTTCTTC. It translates to CASSHSGRGGNEQFF.

The V call is TRBV4-3, the J call TRBJ2-6, with TRBD1 identical over 7 bases. V shed 4 bases, J shed 0 bases, and the junction held 9 bases outside the gene matches. The length of the CDR3 is 18 residues. Germline V gene lookup returns CDR1 LGHNA and CDR2 YSLEER. The CDR3 DNA reads TGCGCCAGCAGCCGCGACAGGGTAGGCCTCTCTGGGGCCAACGTCCTGACTTTC. Translating gives CASSRDRVGLSGANVLTF.